Below, one TCR beta chain is given with its context. Antigen specificity is unknown. This CDR3 comprises 11 residues. V gave up 4 bases and J gave up 7 bases, with 7 bases separating them. Clones were sequenced by immunoSEQ multiplex PCR, and TCRdb holds only the in-frame ones, with some missing. The sample includes 250,000 to 300,000 clones, over 75% of them seen just once. This entry belongs to a study of Ad26.COV2.S vaccination and SARS-CoV-2 variants. The overall study: Donor allocation was to the COV1001 Ad26.COV2.S trial arm.

Study results and caveats: Whether participants received vaccine or placebo, their non-spike TCR breadth was similar.

Treatment described: around 19 received Ad26.COV2.S at low or high dose, single or two shots; several received placebo; per-sample allocation not given. Sample collection was performed on day 63 after the first vaccine or placebo injection. Within Boston, the person who donated was an adult of 18-55 years. Wuhan-strain spike was delivered by a replication-incompetent Ad26 vector. V gene TRBV12-3 or TRBV12-4 combines with J gene TRBJ1-2; D is undetermined. The sequences come from peripheral blood, collected in a trial of Ad26.COV2.S vaccine versus placebo. The origin of this receptor is a person between 18 and 65 years old who received the Ad26.COV2.S COVID-19 vaccine or a placebo. The DNA of the CDR3 is TGTGCCAGCAGTTCAGTGGGTGGCTACACCTTC. Translation: CASSSVGGYTF.